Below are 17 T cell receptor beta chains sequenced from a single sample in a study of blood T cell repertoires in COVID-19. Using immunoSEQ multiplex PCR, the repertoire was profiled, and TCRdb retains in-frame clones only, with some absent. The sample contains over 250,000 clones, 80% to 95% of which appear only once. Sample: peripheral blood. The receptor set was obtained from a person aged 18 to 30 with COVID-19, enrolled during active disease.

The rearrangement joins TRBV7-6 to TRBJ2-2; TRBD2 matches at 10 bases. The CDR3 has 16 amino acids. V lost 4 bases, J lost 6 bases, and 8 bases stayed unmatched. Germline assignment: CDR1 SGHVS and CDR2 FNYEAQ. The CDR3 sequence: CASSSSLAGVPGELFF. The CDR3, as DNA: TGTGCCAGCAGCTCTAGTCTAGCGGGAGTCCCCGGGGAGCTGTTTTTT.

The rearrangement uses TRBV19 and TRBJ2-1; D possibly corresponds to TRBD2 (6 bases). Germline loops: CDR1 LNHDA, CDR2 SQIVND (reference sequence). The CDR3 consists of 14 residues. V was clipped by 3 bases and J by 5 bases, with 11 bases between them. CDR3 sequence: CASSMMGGDNEQFF. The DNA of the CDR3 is TGTGCCAGTAGTATGATGGGCGGGGACAATGAGCAGTTCTTC. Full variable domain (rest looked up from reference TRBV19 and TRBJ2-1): DGGITQSPKYLFRKEGQNVTLSCEQNLNHDAMYWYRQDPGQGLRLIYYSQIVNDFQKGDIAEGYSVSREKKESFPLTVTSAQKNPTAFYLCASSMMGGDNEQFFGPGTRLTVL.

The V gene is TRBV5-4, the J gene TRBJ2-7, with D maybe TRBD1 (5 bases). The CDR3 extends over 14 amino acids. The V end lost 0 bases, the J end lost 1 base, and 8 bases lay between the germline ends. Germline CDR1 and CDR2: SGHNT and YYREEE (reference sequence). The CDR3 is CASSLERGSYEQYF. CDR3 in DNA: TGTGCCAGCAGCTTGGAAAGGGGTTCCTACGAGCAGTACTTC.

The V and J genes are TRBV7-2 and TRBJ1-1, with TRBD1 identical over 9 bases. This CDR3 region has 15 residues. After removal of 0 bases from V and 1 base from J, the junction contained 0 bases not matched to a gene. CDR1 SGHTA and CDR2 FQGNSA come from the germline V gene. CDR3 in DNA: TGTGCCAGCAGCTTAGCGGGACAGGGGAACACTGAAGCTTTCTTT. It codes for CASSLAGQGNTEAFF.

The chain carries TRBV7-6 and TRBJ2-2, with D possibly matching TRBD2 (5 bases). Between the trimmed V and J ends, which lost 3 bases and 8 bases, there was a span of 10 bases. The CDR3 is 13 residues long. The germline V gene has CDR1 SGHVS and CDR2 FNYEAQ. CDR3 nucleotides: TGTGCCAGCAGCTTCTACGGGGAAGGGGAGCTGTTTTTT. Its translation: CASSFYGEGELFF.

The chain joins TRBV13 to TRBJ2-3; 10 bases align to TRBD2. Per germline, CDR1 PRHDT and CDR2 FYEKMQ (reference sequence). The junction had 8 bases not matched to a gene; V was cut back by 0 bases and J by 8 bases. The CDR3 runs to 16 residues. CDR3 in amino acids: CASSLGLAGVLGTQYF. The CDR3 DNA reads TGTGCCAGCAGCTTAGGTCTAGCGGGAGTTCTCGGTACGCAGTATTTT.

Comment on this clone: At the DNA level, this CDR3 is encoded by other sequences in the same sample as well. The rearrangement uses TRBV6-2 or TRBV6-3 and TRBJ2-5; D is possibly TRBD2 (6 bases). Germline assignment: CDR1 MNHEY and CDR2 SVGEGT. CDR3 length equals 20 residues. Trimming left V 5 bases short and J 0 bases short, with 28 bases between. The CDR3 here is CASSPELAAQTLEDQETQYF. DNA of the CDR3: TGTGCCAGCAGTCCCGAGTTAGCGGCTCAAACCCTGGAGGACCAAGAGACCCAGTACTTC.

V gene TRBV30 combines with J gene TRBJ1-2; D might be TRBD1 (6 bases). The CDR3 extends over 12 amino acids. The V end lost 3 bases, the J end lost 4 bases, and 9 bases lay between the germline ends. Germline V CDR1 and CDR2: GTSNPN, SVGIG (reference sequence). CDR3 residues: CAWRDSLYGYTF. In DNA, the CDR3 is TGTGCCTGGAGGGACAGCCTCTATGGCTACACCTTC.

CDR3 coding DNA: TGCGCCAGCAGCCAAGCGATGGCAGGGGGCTCCTACGAGCAGTACTTC. Protein: CASSQAMAGGSYEQYF. The V and J genes are TRBV4-3 and TRBJ2-7; TRBD1 matches 7 bases. The CDR3 has 16 amino acids. The V gene's germline CDR1 is LGHNA and CDR2 YSLEER. V was clipped by 1 base and J by 0 bases; unmatched bases: 6.

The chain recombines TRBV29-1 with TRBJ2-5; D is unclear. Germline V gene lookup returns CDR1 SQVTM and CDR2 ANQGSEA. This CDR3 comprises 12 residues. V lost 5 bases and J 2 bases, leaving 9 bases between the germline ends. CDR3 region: CSVPSQQETQYF. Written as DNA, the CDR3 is TGCAGCGTTCCTTCCCAGCAAGAGACCCAGTACTTC.

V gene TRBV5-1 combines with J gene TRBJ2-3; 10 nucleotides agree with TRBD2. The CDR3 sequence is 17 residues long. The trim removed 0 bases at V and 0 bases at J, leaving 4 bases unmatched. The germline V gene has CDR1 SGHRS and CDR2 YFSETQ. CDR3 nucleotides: TGCGCCAGCAGCTTGGCTAGCGGGGGCTATAGCACAGATACGCAGTATTTT. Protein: CASSLASGGYSTDTQYF.

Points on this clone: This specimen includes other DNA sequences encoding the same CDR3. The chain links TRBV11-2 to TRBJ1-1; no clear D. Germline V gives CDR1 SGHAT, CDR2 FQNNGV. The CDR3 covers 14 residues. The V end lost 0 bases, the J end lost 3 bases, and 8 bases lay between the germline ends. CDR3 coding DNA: TGTGCCAGCAGCTTAGATCTTTTGTACACTGAAGCTTTCTTT. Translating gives CASSLDLLYTEAFF. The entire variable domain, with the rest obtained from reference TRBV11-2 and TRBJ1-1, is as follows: EAGVAQSPRYKIIEKRQSVAFWCNPISGHATLYWYQQILGQGPKLLIQFQNNGVVDDSQLPKDRFSAERLKGVDSTLKIQPAKLEDSAVYLCASSLDLLYTEAFFGQGTRLTVV.

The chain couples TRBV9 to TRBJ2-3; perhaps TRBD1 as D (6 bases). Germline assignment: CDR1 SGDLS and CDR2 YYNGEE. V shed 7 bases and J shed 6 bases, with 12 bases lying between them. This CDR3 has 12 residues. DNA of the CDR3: TGTGCCAGCGGAGTGAGGGGGGATACGCAGTATTTT. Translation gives CASGVRGDTQYF.

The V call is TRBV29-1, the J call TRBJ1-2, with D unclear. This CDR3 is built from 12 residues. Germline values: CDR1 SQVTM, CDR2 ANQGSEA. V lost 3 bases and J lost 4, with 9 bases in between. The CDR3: CSVESQFYGYTF. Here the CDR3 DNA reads TGCAGCGTTGAGTCACAGTTCTATGGCTACACCTTC.

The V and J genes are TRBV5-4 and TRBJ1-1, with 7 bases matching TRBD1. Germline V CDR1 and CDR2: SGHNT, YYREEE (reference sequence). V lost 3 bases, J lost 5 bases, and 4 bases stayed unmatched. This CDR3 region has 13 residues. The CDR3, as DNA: TGTGCCAGCAGCTCGACAGGGAGGACTGAAGCTTTCTTT. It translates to CASSSTGRTEAFF.

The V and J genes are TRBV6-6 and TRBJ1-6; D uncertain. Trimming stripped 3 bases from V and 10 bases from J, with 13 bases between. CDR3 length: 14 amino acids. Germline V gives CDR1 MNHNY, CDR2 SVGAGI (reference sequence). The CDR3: CASSYSEGQSPLHF. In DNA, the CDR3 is TGTGCCAGCAGTTATTCCGAGGGCCAGTCACCCCTCCACTTT.

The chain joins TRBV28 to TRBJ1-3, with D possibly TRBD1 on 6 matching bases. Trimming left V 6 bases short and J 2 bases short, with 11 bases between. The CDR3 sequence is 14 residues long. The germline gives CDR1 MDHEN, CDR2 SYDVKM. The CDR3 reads CASRYPGAGNTIYF. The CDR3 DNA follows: TGTGCCAGCAGGTACCCAGGGGCTGGAAACACCATATATTTT. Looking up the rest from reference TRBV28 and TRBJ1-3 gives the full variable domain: DVKVTQSSRYLVKRTGEKVFLECVQDMDHENMFWYRQDPGLGLRLIYFSYDVKMKEKGDIPEGYSVSREKKERFSLILESASTNQTSMYLCASRYPGAGNTIYFGEGSWLTVV.